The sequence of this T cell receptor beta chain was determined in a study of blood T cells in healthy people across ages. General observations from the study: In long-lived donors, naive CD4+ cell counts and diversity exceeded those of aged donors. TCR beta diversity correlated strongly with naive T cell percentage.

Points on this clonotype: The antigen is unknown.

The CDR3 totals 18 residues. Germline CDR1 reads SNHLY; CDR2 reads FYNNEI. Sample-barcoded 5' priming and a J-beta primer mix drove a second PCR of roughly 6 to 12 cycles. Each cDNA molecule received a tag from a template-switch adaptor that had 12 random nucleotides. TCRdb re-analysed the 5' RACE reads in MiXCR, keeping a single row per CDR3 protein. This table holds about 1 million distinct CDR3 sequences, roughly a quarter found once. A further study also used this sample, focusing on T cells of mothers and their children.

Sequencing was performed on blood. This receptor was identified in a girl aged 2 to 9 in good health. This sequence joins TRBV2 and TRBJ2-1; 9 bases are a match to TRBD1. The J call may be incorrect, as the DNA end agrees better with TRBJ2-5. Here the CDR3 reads CASKYGQGTRTWGETQYF. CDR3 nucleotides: TGTGCCAGCAAATACGGACAGGGGACGAGAACGTGGGGAGAGACCCAGTACTTC.